This T cell receptor beta chain was captured by sequencing in a study of shared clonotypes between healthy human individuals (dated by TCRdb to 2019 to 2021). In terms of the full investigation: The cohort comprised a couple of women and a few men aged 18 to 49 years. For each donor, CD4 naive and CD4 memory were each run on three plates, CD8 naive on two plates, and CD8 memory on one plate. To estimate repertoire size and how much clonotypes are shared between individuals, the study performed deep sequencing of blood TCR repertoires from about five healthy adults. To increase sequencing depth and limit assay-specific biases, TCR repertoire library preparation and sequencing were carried out by different laboratories using diverse techniques. Each donor's leukapheresis produced roughly between roughly 0.85 and 9.5 billion PBMCs. Overall study results and their limits: The small number of donors limited the genetic and exposure-history diversity represented. Incomplete sequencing was indicated by rarefaction of sorted-subset datasets, despite the large sequencing depth. When four donors were compared, the shared fraction of clonotypes was roughly 4.8% for naive CD4, 3.5% to 4% for naive CD8, 2% to 2.5% for memory CD4, and 0.35% to 0.5% for memory CD8. Estimated clonotype richness was generally larger for naive than for memory subsets. Compared with non-shared clonotypes, clonotypes shared by all four sorted-subset donors had higher generation probabilities. Based on pairwise subsampling, the degree of clonotype sharing among donors was expected to be affected by sequencing depth. Sampling was restricted to blood, and TCR repertoires in tissues likely differ from the TCR repertoires found in blood.

Concerning this clone itself: This clone's antigen is unknown. Per-base quality was not reported, and no clone a single base away is much larger than it.

CD8 naive samples were CD45RO-negative cells positively selected for CCR7, giving a CD45RA+CCR7+ population that excluded TemRA cells. The donors were healthy, HIV-negative adults who had no recently reported acute infections or vaccinations. Every donor was a Caucasian adult residing in Nashville, Tennessee, USA. Blood was obtained by leukapheresis, after which PBMCs were separated by Ficoll-Histopaque density gradient centrifugation and cryopreserved in liquid nitrogen vapor phase. Analytical flow cytometry was used to check the purity and quantity of every magnetically sorted T cell population. Genomic DNA was isolated from each sorted fraction and quantified by UV absorbance on a Nanodrop 2000c. TCR CDR3 regions were amplified from genomic DNA by multiplex PCR using the deep immunoSEQ assay. Genomic DNA extracted from each cell subset was distributed evenly over all wells of several immunoSEQ 96-well plates, and each plate served as one replicate. For sorted subsets, each replicate PCR was loaded with about 200 ng genomic DNA, equivalent to approximately 33,000 T cell genomes. The purified libraries were quantified using a Qubit 3.0 fluorometer, sized with a Bioanalyzer 2100, and then quantified again using the KAPA Library Quantification kit. Each immunoSEQ 96-well plate was sequenced on its own single-read 150-cycle Illumina NextSeq 550 flow cell. The original methods were these. The immunoSEQ output contained only junctional sequences without quality scores, so filtering could not match that applied to full-length reads. Sequences were annotated with PyIR, a Python wrapper for IgBLAST v1.9, using IMGT germline references to assign V/J genes and CDR3. Reads with weak V/J assignments (E-value above 1e-6), missing CDR3, stop codons, out-of-frame junctions, or ambiguous translated residues were removed. V3J clonotypes were defined by identical inferred V gene, J gene, and CDR3 amino acid sequence. Percentage overlap between repertoires was calculated by dividing the number of shared unique clonotypes by the size of the smaller repertoire. Three approaches were used to assess repertoire richness: RTK rarefaction, the Chao1 estimator, and Recon v2.1 estimates of unobserved clonotypes. Generation probabilities for all TCRbeta clonotypes obtained by the gDNA method from several donors were computed using OLGA. The table was pulled from immuneACCESS by TCRdb, which kept in-frame rearrangements only. Such tables lose some clones; where checked, under half of the loss comes from unresolved V genes, and the rest has no known cause. That table supplies the V and J calls and clone size; D and trimming were determined from the DNA. Counted in this sample were 1.5 million to 2.5 million clones; over 85% of them appeared once. The ten most abundant clones make up more than 0.95% of the sample.

CDR3 length: 14 amino acids, cysteine to phenylalanine. The sequence is cut down to CDR3 DNA, 42 bases in frame from base 1. Compared with germline, V lacks 7 bases and J lacks 1 base; bases without a gene match: 0. Taken from the germline V gene, the CDR1 and CDR2 loops are SGHDT and YYEEEE. Sequencing used naive CD8+ T cells sorted from blood. The cell subset or site label of this sample denotes: CD45RA+CCR7+. The source of this sequence is a man between 18 and 29 years old in good health. The chain couples TRBV5-6 to TRBJ2-1, and 12 junctional nucleotides match TRBD2. The CDR3 is CASLAGGSYNEQFF. The nucleotide sequence is TGTGCCAGCCTAGCGGGAGGGTCCTACAATGAGCAGTTCTTC.